This passage covers 20 T cell receptor beta chains from one sample sequenced in a study of T cell changes during pregnancy in multiple sclerosis. The assay was immunoSEQ multiplex PCR, and TCRdb's table has in-frame clones only and misses some. The table has some 52,000 clones, roughly 92% seen once; the top ten hold approximately 0.25%. Material: CD4+ T cells from peripheral blood mononuclear cells, obtained in the third trimester of pregnancy. These receptors all come from a female donor with multiple sclerosis, enrolled in a pregnancy study.

CDR3 sequence: CASSAPGQGALGQYF. CDR3 in DNA: TGTGCCAGCAGCGCCCCGGGACAGGGGGCCTTAGGGCAGTACTTC. This chain uses TRBV6-1 with TRBJ2-7; TRBD1 matches at 12 bases. Germline values: CDR1 MNHNS, CDR2 SASEGT. With 6 bases clipped from V and 9 bases from J, the junction kept 12 bases outside the gene matches. This CDR3 spans 15 amino acids.

This chain links TRBV10-3 with TRBJ2-5; weak D call: TRBD2 (6 bases). The J call may be mistaken, given a closer DNA end match to TRBJ2-7. Germline lookup yields CDR1 ENHRY and CDR2 SYGVKD. This CDR3 spans 12 amino acids. For the CDR3, the DNA is TGTGCCATCACAAAGGAGGGAAGCGAGCAGTACTTC. Translation gives CAITKEGSEQYF.

This rearrangement joins TRBV5-6 to TRBJ1-6; weak D call: TRBD1 (5 bases). The CDR3 extends over 15 amino acids. In germline, CDR1 is SGHDT, CDR2 YYEEEE. Trimming took off 2 bases at V and 8 bases at J, with 14 bases between the two ends. The DNA for the CDR3 is TGTGCCAGCAGCTTACCCGACAGAAGGGATTCACCCCTCCACTTT. Translation gives CASSLPDRRDSPLHF.

The rearrangement uses TRBV6-1 and TRBJ2-2; a weak D match, TRBD2 (7 bases). CDR3 length: 15 amino acids. CDR1 and CDR2 from the germline V gene are MNHNS and SASEGT. V was cut by 7 bases and J by 5 bases, with 17 bases left in between. CDR3 in amino acids: CASIIRGRGTGELFF. The CDR3 DNA reads TGTGCCAGCATCATTCGAGGGAGGGGGACCGGGGAGCTGTTTTTT.

The J gene is TRBJ1-1, the V gene TRBV27; D uncertain. V gave up 0 bases and J gave up 0 bases, with 8 bases separating them. There are 15 residues in the CDR3. CDR1 and CDR2 from the germline V gene are MNHEY and SMNVEV (reference sequence). The CDR3 reads CASSLSRLLNTEAFF. Written as DNA, the CDR3 is TGTGCCAGCAGTTTATCGAGACTCCTGAACACTGAAGCTTTCTTT.

The chain links TRBV7-7 to TRBJ2-3, with TRBD1 identical over 8 bases. V gave up 1 base and J gave up 0 bases; unmatched junction bases: 3. The CDR3 is made up of 16 amino acids. Germline V gene lookup returns CDR1 SSHAT and CDR2 FNYEAQ (reference sequence). This chain's CDR3 is CASSLGGQGSTDTQYF. The DNA for the CDR3 is TGTGCCAGCAGCTTAGGAGGACAGGGTAGCACAGATACGCAGTATTTT.

The genes are TRBV19 and TRBJ1-1; unclear D gene. Germline V CDR1 and CDR2: LNHDA, SQIVND (reference sequence). CDR3 length: 15 residues. V lost 6 bases, J lost 1 base, and 15 bases lay in between. The chain's CDR3 is CASSPNPTGNTEAFF. In DNA, the CDR3 is TGTGCCAGTAGCCCAAACCCTACCGGGAACACTGAAGCTTTCTTT.

This chain joins TRBV19 and TRBJ2-2; 7 positions agree with TRBD1. CDR3 length: 16 amino acids. The trim removed 5 bases at V and 2 bases at J, leaving 8 bases unmatched. Germline lookup yields CDR1 LNHDA and CDR2 SQIVND (reference sequence). CDR3 sequence reads: CASSPRAGGNTGELFF. The CDR3 DNA reads as TGTGCCAGTAGTCCGCGGGCAGGGGGTAACACCGGGGAGCTGTTTTTT.

About this clone itself: Its ends do not fully match the called genes, so a read error is possible. The V and J genes are TRBV6-1 and TRBJ2-2; D gene unclear. The CDR3 loop spans 11 amino acids. CDR1 is MNHNS, CDR2 SASEGT, per germline. The DNA of the CDR3 is TGTGCCAGCAGTGAAGGTAGCCCCATCGTTTTT. Protein: CASSEGSPIVF.

The genes are TRBV6-6 and TRBJ1-4, with 8 bases identical to TRBD1. The germline V gene has CDR1 MNHNY and CDR2 SVGAGI (reference sequence). The ends lost 5 bases at V and 8 bases at J; junction bases unmatched: 10. The CDR3 runs 15 residues. The CDR3 loop is CASSPRQGKQEKLFF. CDR3 nucleotide sequence: TGTGCCAGCAGTCCCAGACAGGGGAAACAGGAAAAACTGTTTTTT.

The chain couples TRBV28 to TRBJ1-2; 8 positions agree with TRBD1. J gave up 4 bases and V 5 bases, and 9 bases lay outside the gene matches. From germline, CDR1 is MDHEN and CDR2 SYDVKM. The CDR3 runs to 15 residues. CDR3 DNA: TGTGCCAGCAGTCGTCCTGACAGGGGCGGCTATGGCTACACCTTC. Translating it yields CASSRPDRGGYGYTF.

The rearrangement uses TRBV7-3 and TRBJ2-1; 7 bases are shared with TRBD1. This CDR3 region has 14 residues. V lost 0 bases and J lost 7; bases outside the gene matches: 3. Germline-derived CDR1 and CDR2 are SGHTA and FQGTGA. CDR3 sequence: CASSLTLQGNEQFF. CDR3 bases: TGTGCCAGCAGCTTAACGCTACAGGGGAATGAGCAGTTCTTC.

The rearrangement joins TRBV5-4 to TRBJ2-2, with 10 bases identical to TRBD2. Germline assignment: CDR1 SGHNT and CDR2 YYREEE (reference sequence). The CDR3 spans 18 residues. V gave up 4 bases and J gave up 5 bases; unmatched junction bases: 14. DNA for the CDR3: TGTGCCAGCAGCGATGGAGTGGCTAGCGGGAGAGGTACCGGGGAGCTGTTTTTT. Its protein product is CASSDGVASGRGTGELFF.

The genes are TRBV19 and TRBJ1-2; 7 nucleotides agree with TRBD1. CDR3 length: 14 amino acids. CDR1 is LNHDA and CDR2 is SQIVND in the germline V gene (reference sequence). The junction had 8 bases not matched to a gene; V was cut back by 5 bases and J by 5 bases. CDR3 region: CASSPRGSVYGYTF. CDR3 in DNA: TGTGCCAGTAGTCCCAGGGGGTCTGTGTATGGCTACACCTTC.

This chain connects TRBV6-1 to TRBJ2-7; D is ambiguous. Germline-derived CDR1 and CDR2 are MNHNS and SASEGT. There are 12 residues in the CDR3. The germline V and J ends were trimmed by 7 bases and 2 bases, with 9 bases remaining between them. The CDR3 reads CASNDIAYEQYF. The CDR3 DNA reads TGTGCCAGCAACGACATCGCCTACGAGCAGTACTTC.

This clone was recorded only once. The chain couples TRBV5-1 to TRBJ2-6; D possibly corresponds to TRBD2 (6 bases). The CDR3 covers 18 residues. Trimming removed 4 bases from V and 0 bases from J, with 17 bases in between. CDR1 is SGHRS, CDR2 YFSETQ, per germline. CDR3 in DNA: TGCGCCAGCAGCCTCTGGACGGGAGTCAGCTCTGGGGCCAACGTCCTGACTTTC. This translates into CASSLWTGVSSGANVLTF.

CDR3 coding DNA: TGTGCCAGCAGTTATCGCGGACAGGGAGGAGAAAAACTGTTTTTT. Translated, it gives CASSYRGQGGEKLFF. The chain joins TRBV6-5 to TRBJ1-4; 8 nucleotides match TRBD1. The CDR3 sequence is 15 residues long. CDR1 and CDR2 from the germline V gene are MNHEY and SVGAGI. After removal of 3 bases from V and 8 bases from J, the junction contained 8 bases not matched to a gene.

This sequence joins TRBV6-5 and TRBJ2-7; 8 nucleotides line up with TRBD1. This CDR3 is 13 amino acids long. The germline CDR1 and CDR2 sequences are MNHEY and SVGAGI. V lost 6 bases and J lost 7; bases outside the gene matches: 8. CDR3 bases: TGTGCCAGCAGCTTCGCAGGGGGCCGGGAGCAGTACTTC. This translates into CASSFAGGREQYF.

The J gene is TRBJ2-5, the V gene TRBV28; 8 nucleotides agree with TRBD2. Looked up from germline, CDR1 is MDHEN and CDR2 is SYDVKM. This CDR3 is 15 amino acids long. V shed 6 bases, J shed 1 base, and the junction held 7 bases outside the gene matches. The CDR3 DNA is TGTGCCAGCAGCTGGACCGGGAGGGTCCAAGAGACCCAGTACTTC. It specifies CASSWTGRVQETQYF.

The chain employs TRBV30 and TRBJ1-2; 8 positions agree with TRBD1. V was pared by 7 bases and J by 2 bases, with 9 bases of the junction left unmatched. The germline gives CDR1 GTSNPN, CDR2 SVGIG (reference sequence). This CDR3 has 14 residues. DNA of the CDR3: TGTGCCTTACTCCAGACAGGGGTGAACTATGGCTACACCTTC. As protein: CALLQTGVNYGYTF.